The 13 T cell receptor beta chains in this list originate from one sample, sequenced in a study of beta chain features in type 1 diabetes. Since all of the isolated RNA was reverse transcribed, expressed TCRB transcripts were what got sequenced. Only in-frame clones appear in the TCRdb table, and some are missing; sequencing was by immunoSEQ multiplex PCR. This table holds 130,000 to 150,000 clones, 9.2% found once. The sequenced sample was central memory CD4+ T cells from blood. Receptors originate from a man aged 18 to 29 in good health.

This clone was seen more than once but under ten times. The chain employs TRBV7-8 and TRBJ2-7; 9 bases fit TRBD2. Germline V gives CDR1 SGHVS, CDR2 FQNEAQ. The V gene end was trimmed by 0 bases and the J gene end by 1 base; junction bases not matched to a gene: 1. The CDR3 runs 15 residues. The CDR3 sequence: CASSLASGGSYEQYF. DNA for the CDR3: TGTGCCAGCAGCTTAGCTAGCGGGGGATCCTACGAGCAGTACTTC.

This clone was detected a few times. For the CDR3, the DNA is TGCGCCAGCAGCACTGCTAGCGGGGGGTACCAAGAGACCCAGTACTTC. It specifies CASSTASGGYQETQYF. V is TRBV5-1 and J is TRBJ2-5; 11 bases map to TRBD2. Germline CDR1 and CDR2: SGHRS and YFSETQ. This CDR3 spans 16 amino acids. The V segment lost 4 bases and the J segment 0 bases; nucleotides outside the gene matches: 5.

The V gene is TRBV7-2, the J gene TRBJ2-3; 7 nucleotides match TRBD2. Per germline, CDR1 SGHTA and CDR2 FQGNSA. With 5 bases clipped from V and 0 bases from J, the junction kept 5 bases outside the gene matches. The CDR3 runs to 15 residues. CDR3 residues: CASSVTSVSTDTQYF. The CDR3 nucleotides read TGTGCCAGCAGCGTTACTAGCGTTAGCACAGATACGCAGTATTTT. Drawing the rest from reference TRBV7-2 and TRBJ2-3, the complete variable domain is GAGVSQSPSNKVTEKGKDVELRCDPISGHTALYWYRQSLGQGLEFLIYFQGNSAPDKSGLPSDRFSAERTGGSVSTLTIQRTQQEDSAVYLCASSVTSVSTDTQYFGPGTRLTVL.

The V and J genes are TRBV28 and TRBJ1-2, with 7 bases lining up with TRBD1. With 8 bases clipped from V and 1 base from J, the junction kept 4 bases outside the gene matches. Germline V gene sequence: CDR1 MDHEN, CDR2 SYDVKM. The CDR3 loop spans 13 amino acids. CDR3 residues: CASHRDSNYGYTF. In DNA form, the CDR3 reads TGTGCCAGCCACCGGGACAGTAACTATGGCTACACCTTC.

Only a few counts were recorded for this clone. The J gene is TRBJ2-1, the V gene TRBV18; 7 positions match TRBD1. This CDR3 contains 16 residues. Germline lookup yields CDR1 KGHSH and CDR2 LQKENI. V lost 3 bases to trimming and J lost 4 bases; unmatched junction nucleotides: 9. CDR3 nucleotide sequence: TGTGCCAGCTCACCGGGACAGATGGGGTTTTACAATGAGCAGTTCTTC. Protein product: CASSPGQMGFYNEQFF.

This chain joins TRBV6-5 and TRBJ1-5; tentatively, D is TRBD1 (5 bases). This CDR3 contains 14 residues. The V gene's germline CDR1 is MNHEY and CDR2 SVGAGI. V was trimmed by 3 bases and J by 0 bases, leaving 6 bases between them. The CDR3 DNA reads as TGTGCCAGCAGTTATAGGGGTAGCAATCAGCCCCAGCATTTT. It is translated as CASSYRGSNQPQHF.

This clone was detected a few times. The chain couples TRBV2 to TRBJ2-7, with D perhaps TRBD2 (7 bases). This CDR3 region has 15 residues. V lost 7 bases and J 0 bases, leaving 16 bases between the germline ends. CDR1 is SNHLY, CDR2 FYNNEI, per germline. The CDR3 coding sequence is TGTGCCAGCACCGGAAATCGGGGGGCCTCCTACGAGCAGTACTTC. Amino acids: CASTGNRGASYEQYF.

The genes are TRBV5-1 and TRBJ1-5, with 10 bases matching TRBD1. With V trimmed by 3 bases and J by 0 bases, 15 bases remained unmatched. The germline CDR1 and CDR2 sequences are SGHRS and YFSETQ. The length of the CDR3 is 20 residues. The CDR3 DNA follows: TGCGCCAGCAGCTCAAGCTGGGACAGGGGAATCAGGAATAGCAATCAGCCCCAGCATTTT. Translation: CASSSSWDRGIRNSNQPQHF. Full variable domain (outside the CDR3, taken from reference TRBV5-1 and TRBJ1-5): KAGVTQTPRYLIKTRGQQVTLSCSPISGHRSVSWYQQTPGQGLQFLFEYFSETQRNKGNFPGRFSGRQFSNSRSEMNVSTLELGDSALYLCASSSSWDRGIRNSNQPQHFGDGTRLSIL.

The chain has TRBV27 and TRBJ1-6; maybe TRBD1 (6 bases). V lost 6 bases and J 0 bases, leaving 15 bases between the germline ends. The germline V gene encodes CDR1 MNHEY and CDR2 SMNVEV (reference sequence). The CDR3 covers 17 residues. The CDR3 spells CASSRKTGSSYNSPLHF. The DNA of the CDR3 is TGTGCCAGCAGCCGGAAGACAGGAAGCTCCTATAATTCACCCCTCCACTTT.

The chain recombines TRBV9 with TRBJ2-5; D is unresolved. Germline values: CDR1 SGDLS, CDR2 YYNGEE. This CDR3 is 13 amino acids long. V lost 1 base, J lost 3 bases, and 7 bases lay in between. The chain's CDR3 is CASSVIPEETQYF. The CDR3 DNA reads TGTGCCAGCAGCGTAATTCCTGAAGAGACCCAGTACTTC.

This chain joins TRBV7-2 and TRBJ2-5; the match to TRBD2 covers 7 bases. Germline V gene lookup returns CDR1 SGHTA and CDR2 FQGNSA. With V trimmed by 3 bases and J by 3 bases, 1 base remained unmatched. The CDR3 has 13 amino acids. For the CDR3, the DNA is TGTGCCAGCAGCTTTACTAGCGAAGAGACCCAGTACTTC. This sequence encodes CASSFTSEETQYF.

The chain is built from TRBV5-5 and TRBJ1-2; the D is unclear. Germline V gene data show CDR1 as SGHKS and CDR2 as YYEKEE (reference sequence). V was trimmed by 3 bases and J by 4 bases, leaving 13 bases between them. The CDR3 sequence is 14 residues long. CDR3 sequence: CASSSYDLGYGYTF. The CDR3, as DNA: TGTGCCAGCAGCTCCTATGACTTAGGCTATGGCTACACCTTC.

The chain couples TRBV6-6 to TRBJ2-7; D remains unclear. CDR1 is MNHNY and CDR2 is SVGAGI in the germline V gene (reference sequence). Trimming removed 2 bases from V and 0 bases from J, with 5 bases in between. The CDR3 is 13 amino acids. CDR3 in amino acids: CASSYESSYEQYF. As DNA, the CDR3 is TGTGCCAGCAGTTACGAGAGCTCCTACGAGCAGTACTTC.